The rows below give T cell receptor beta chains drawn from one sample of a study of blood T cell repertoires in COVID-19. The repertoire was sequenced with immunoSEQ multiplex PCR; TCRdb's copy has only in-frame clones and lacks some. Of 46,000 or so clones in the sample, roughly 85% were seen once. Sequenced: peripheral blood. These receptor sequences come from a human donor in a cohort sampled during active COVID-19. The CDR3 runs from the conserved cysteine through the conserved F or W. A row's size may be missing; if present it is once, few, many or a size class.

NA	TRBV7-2	CASRLGGAPRETQYF
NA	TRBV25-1	CASSESESNGYTF
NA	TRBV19	CASTDSRQNQPQHF
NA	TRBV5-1	CASSLVFGGSNEQYF
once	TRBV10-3	CAISESYGQGDYTF
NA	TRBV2	CASSDQGGYTF
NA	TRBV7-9	CASSYPLPGQIYEQYF
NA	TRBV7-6	CASSRQTGGQETQYF
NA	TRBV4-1	CASSQDRGFYGYTF
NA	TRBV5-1	CASSLEGGVWNTEAFF
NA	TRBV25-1	CASSGRDTRSGANVLTF
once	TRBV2	CASSVRSEKLFF
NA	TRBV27	CASSLTRTDPSYEQYF
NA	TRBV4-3	CASSQDLGPVEQYF
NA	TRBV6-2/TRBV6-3	CASSYWGGRSPLHF
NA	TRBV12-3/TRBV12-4	CASSSGGNTIYF
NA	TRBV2	CASRLAGEQYF
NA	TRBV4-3	CASSRDRGQPQHF
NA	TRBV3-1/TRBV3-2	CASSRGGGGAPHNEQFF